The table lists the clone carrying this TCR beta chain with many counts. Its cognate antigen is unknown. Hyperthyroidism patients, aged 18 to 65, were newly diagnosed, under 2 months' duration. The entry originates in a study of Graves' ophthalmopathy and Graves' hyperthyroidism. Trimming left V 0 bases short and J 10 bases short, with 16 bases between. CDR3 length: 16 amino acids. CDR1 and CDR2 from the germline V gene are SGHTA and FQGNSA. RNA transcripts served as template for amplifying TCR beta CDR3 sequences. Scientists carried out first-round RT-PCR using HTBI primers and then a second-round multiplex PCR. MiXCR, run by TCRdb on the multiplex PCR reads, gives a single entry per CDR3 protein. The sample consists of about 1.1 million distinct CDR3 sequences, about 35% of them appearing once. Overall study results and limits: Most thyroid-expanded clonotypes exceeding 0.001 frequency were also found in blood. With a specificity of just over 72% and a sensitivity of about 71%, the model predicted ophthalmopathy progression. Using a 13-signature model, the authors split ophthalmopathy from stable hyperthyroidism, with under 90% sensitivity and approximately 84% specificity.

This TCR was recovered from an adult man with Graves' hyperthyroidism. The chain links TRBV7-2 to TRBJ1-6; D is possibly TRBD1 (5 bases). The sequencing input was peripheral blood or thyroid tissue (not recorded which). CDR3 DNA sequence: TGTGCCAGCAGCTTAGCCGAGGCCCCAAGGGACTCACCCCTCCACTTT. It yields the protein CASSLAEAPRDSPLHF.